A single sample gave rise to the 18 T cell receptor beta chains below, sequenced in a study of early T cells in non-severe SARS-CoV-2 infection. TCRdb fed the 5' RACE reads into MiXCR, producing one record per CDR3 protein. The profile shows tens of thousands of distinct CDR3 sequences, 5.8% of them singletons. Sequencing input: whole blood. These receptors all come from an adult who was a healthcare worker with PCR-confirmed SARS-CoV-2 infection or an uninfected control (not recorded which).

This clonotype came up many times. This sequence joins TRBV12-3 or TRBV12-4 and TRBJ1-2; no reliable D call. The CDR3 sequence is 13 residues long. The V end was cut by 7 bases, the J end by 5 bases, with 14 bases between. In nucleotides, the CDR3 is TGTGCCAGCACCACCCAACAGAGTTATGGCTACACCTTC. Encoded protein: CASTTQQSYGYTF.

At least ten counts were recorded for this clonotype. The J gene is TRBJ1-2, the V gene TRBV20-1; D not certain. This CDR3 spans 13 amino acids. From germline, CDR1 is DFQATT and CDR2 SNEGSKA (reference sequence). Deletions cut 3 bases from V and 0 bases from J, with 8 bases between. This CDR3 reads CSASPPPNYGYTF. Written as DNA, the CDR3 is TGCAGTGCTAGCCCCCCCCCTAACTATGGCTACACCTTC.

This clonotype was seen repeatedly, ten times or more. This chain uses TRBV12-3 or TRBV12-4 with TRBJ1-5, with 8 bases lining up with TRBD1. After removal of 5 bases from V and 6 bases from J, the junction contained 9 bases not matched to a gene. This CDR3 comprises 15 residues. The DNA for the CDR3 is TGTGCCAGCAGTGCTACCAGGGGGCCCACTCAGCCCCAGCATTTT. Encoded protein: CASSATRGPTQPQHF.

The sample holds many counts of this clonotype. V usage is TRBV12-5 and J usage is TRBJ2-4; D is unclear. Looked up from germline, CDR1 is LGHNT and CDR2 is FRNRAP. Trimming took 1 base from V and 15 from J, leaving 13 bases between them. CDR3 length: 12 residues. CDR3 protein: CASGLGSGVRYF. The DNA of the CDR3 is TGTGCTAGTGGTTTGGGCTCAGGCGTACGGTACTTC.

This clonotype was recorded at least ten times. The V and J genes are TRBV28 and TRBJ1-2; no clear D gene. The germline CDR1 and CDR2 sequences are MDHEN and SYDVKM. The CDR3 runs to 12 residues. Trimming took off 6 bases at V and 7 bases at J, with 12 bases between the two ends. Written as DNA, the CDR3 is TGTGCCAGCAGAGTCGCCGGGTTTGGCTACACCTTC. Translation: CASRVAGFGYTF.

Points on this clonotype: A much bigger clone sits one base away, suggesting this may be a read error. The chain has TRBV15 and TRBJ2-2; possible D gene TRBD1, 6 bases. CDR1 and CDR2 from the germline V gene are LNHNV and YYDKDF (reference sequence). The CDR3 has 14 residues. The V gene lost 5 bases and the J gene lost 2 bases, with 9 bases spanning the gap. CDR3 nucleotide sequence: TGTGCCACCAGCTGGGGGCATAACACCGGGGAGCTGTTTTTT. Its protein product is CATSWGHNTGELFF.

The V and J genes are TRBV5-4 and TRBJ1-2, with D unresolved. V was pared by 0 bases and J by 4 bases, with 10 bases between. This CDR3 has 14 amino acids. Germline V gene data show CDR1 as SGHNT and CDR2 as YYREEE (reference sequence). CDR3 nucleotides: TGTGCCAGCAGCTTGGACCCAGGAGTCTATGGCTACACCTTC. This codes for CASSLDPGVYGYTF. Full variable domain (missing parts from reference TRBV5-4 and TRBJ1-2): ETGVTQSPTHLIKTRGQQVTLRCSSQSGHNTVSWYQQALGQGPQFIFQYYREEENGRGNFPPRFSGLQFPNYSSELNVNALELDDSALYLCASSLDPGVYGYTFGSGTRLTVV.

This clonotype was recorded at least ten times. The gene calls are TRBV12-3 or TRBV12-4 and TRBJ1-2; 7 bases line up with TRBD1. V shed 7 bases, J shed 6 bases, and the junction held 8 bases outside the gene matches. The CDR3 runs 13 residues. The CDR3 nucleotides are TGTGCCAGCAACCGACAGGGATTGCATGGCTACACCTTC. Translating it yields CASNRQGLHGYTF.

This clonotype was recorded at least ten times. The genes are TRBV20-1 and TRBJ1-1, with no clear D. The germline V gene has CDR1 DFQATT and CDR2 SNEGSKA (reference sequence). V lost 0 bases to trimming and J lost 4 bases, with 9 bases between them. The CDR3 has 13 amino acids. CDR3: CSARDPPGTEAFF. CDR3 in DNA: TGCAGTGCTAGAGACCCACCTGGCACTGAAGCTTTCTTT.

This clonotype was found many times. The genes are TRBV29-1 and TRBJ2-7; maybe TRBD1 (6 bases). Germline CDR1 SQVTM, CDR2 ANQGSEA. The CDR3 loop spans 14 amino acids. The V and J ends lost 1 base and 2 bases respectively, with 12 bases between them. CDR3 in amino acids: CSVEVVRGAYEQYF. The CDR3 region has the DNA TGCAGCGTTGAAGTCGTCAGGGGCGCCTACGAGCAGTACTTC.

About this clonotype itself: A much larger clone differs by one base, so this may be a read error. This sequence joins TRBV4-3 and TRBJ2-7; D is ambiguous. The germline V gene has CDR1 LGHNA and CDR2 YSLEER. CDR3 length equals 13 residues. This CDR3 reads CASSQSLSYERYF. Written as DNA, the CDR3 is TGCGCCAGCAGCCAATCCCTCTCCTACGAGCGGTACTTC.

V is TRBV29-1 and J is TRBJ2-7; 12 bases line up with TRBD2. V shed 2 bases, J shed 0 bases, and the junction held 20 bases outside the gene matches. CDR1 and CDR2 from the germline V gene are SQVTM and ANQGSEA. The CDR3 totals 21 residues. DNA of the CDR3: TGCAGCGTTGAATATCCGCCCCAACTAGCGGGGGGCTCTTACCTCTCCTACGAGCAGTACTTC. It encodes CSVEYPPQLAGGSYLSYEQYF.

This clonotype was detected ten times or more. The chain combines TRBV12-3 or TRBV12-4 with TRBJ2-7; 7 bases match TRBD1. Trimming at V came to 6 bases and at J to 6 bases, leaving 17 bases not matched to a gene. The CDR3 is 16 amino acids. CDR3 coding DNA: TGTGCCAGCAGCCCAAATACAGGGGATCTCAACGGCGAGCAGTACTTC. It is translated as CASSPNTGDLNGEQYF.

This clonotype was detected ten times or more. CDR3 amino acids: CASMVAGGAGELFF. In DNA form, the CDR3 reads TGTGCCAGCATGGTAGCGGGAGGGGCCGGGGAGCTGTTTTTT. The gene calls are TRBV6-5 and TRBJ2-2; 11 bases agree with TRBD2. The length of the CDR3 is 14 residues. The V segment lost 7 bases and the J segment 6 bases; nucleotides outside the gene matches: 4. Per germline, CDR1 MNHEY and CDR2 SVGAGI.

The table lists this clonotype with many counts. The gene calls are TRBV13 and TRBJ1-2; D unresolved. The CDR3 runs to 14 residues. V was trimmed by 5 bases and J by 4 bases, leaving 14 bases between them. Per germline, CDR1 PRHDT and CDR2 FYEKMQ (reference sequence). CDR3: CASSLGLALYGYTF. The CDR3 coding sequence is TGTGCCAGCAGCCTTGGACTCGCCCTCTATGGCTACACCTTC.

This clonotype occurred many times. The chain couples TRBV14 to TRBJ1-6; D is ambiguous. Germline values: CDR1 SGHDN, CDR2 FVKESK. The CDR3 runs to 13 residues. V was cut by 1 base and J by 11 bases, with 9 bases left in between. The CDR3 here is CASSQANKTPLHF. The CDR3 coding sequence is TGTGCCAGCAGCCAAGCCAACAAGACACCCCTCCACTTT. The full variable domain, rest sourced from reference TRBV14 and TRBJ1-6, is EAGVTQFPSHSVIEKGQTVTLRCDPISGHDNLYWYRRVMGKEIKFLLHFVKESKQDESGMPNNRFLAERTGGTYSTLKVQPAELEDSGVYFCASSQANKTPLHFGNGTRLTVT.

This clonotype appeared a few times. V usage is TRBV25-1 and J usage is TRBJ2-5; 16 bases align to TRBD2. The CDR3 runs 18 residues. The germline gives CDR1 MGHDK, CDR2 SYGVNS. V shed 2 bases, J shed 1 base, and the junction held 4 bases outside the gene matches. The CDR3 loop is CASSEAGTSGGGQETQYF. In DNA, the CDR3 is TGTGCCAGCAGTGAAGCCGGGACTAGCGGGGGGGGCCAAGAGACCCAGTACTTC. The entire variable domain, with the rest obtained from reference TRBV25-1 and TRBJ2-5, is as follows: EADIYQTPRYLVIGTGKKITLECSQTMGHDKMYWYQQDPGMELHLIHYSYGVNSTEKGDLSSESTVSRIRTEHFPLTLESARPSHTSQYLCASSEAGTSGGGQETQYFGPGTRLLVL.

Only a few counts were recorded for this clonotype. This chain joins TRBV3-1 and TRBJ1-6, with D possibly being TRBD1 (5 bases). Between the trimmed V and J ends, which lost 5 bases and 5 bases, there was a span of 13 bases. CDR3 length equals 15 residues. The germline V gene has CDR1 LGHDT and CDR2 YNNKEL (reference sequence). The CDR3 region is CASSVSPGDNSPLHF. CDR3 in DNA: TGTGCCAGCAGCGTAAGCCCGGGGGATAATTCACCCCTCCACTTT.